This record looks at one T cell receptor (beta chain) sequence and its context. Its specificity is unknown. The data were obtained in a study of T-cell memory formation after mild COVID-19. Notes on the study in general: Pre-infection memory showed some responding clones, and this suggested that cross-reactive memory joined.

From the 5' RACE reads, TCRdb called clonotypes with MiXCR, one entry per CDR3 protein. The table records hundreds of thousands of distinct CDR3 sequences, 17% of them present only once. CDR3 length: 15 residues. V dropped 7 bases and J dropped 3; count of bases not matched to a gene: 9. Germline V gene data show CDR1 as SGHRS and CDR2 as YFSETQ. This chain connects TRBV5-1 to TRBJ2-1, with 8 bases identical to TRBD1. The specimen sequenced was PBMCs or a T cell subset sorted from them (not recorded which). The TCR sequence derives from an adult woman who had mild COVID-19 (a few samples of this study predate the infection). Cell type and time point are not known. The CDR3: CASSQGQGNYNEQFF. The DNA of the CDR3 is TGCGCCAGCTCCCAAGGACAGGGAAACTACAATGAGCAGTTCTTC.